This T cell receptor beta chain was sequenced in a study of Ad26.COV2.S vaccination and SARS-CoV-2 variants. Described treatment: about 20 received Ad26.COV2.S at low or high dose, single or two shots; about 5 received placebo; per-sample allocation not given. Repertoires come from day 63 after the first vaccine or placebo injection. What was given as vaccine was an Ad26 vector encoding Wuhan-strain SARS-CoV-2 spike. Data came from immunoSEQ multiplex PCR; TCRdb stores just in-frame clones and leaves some out. There are about 350,000 clones in the sample; approximately 86% occur only once, and about 10% lies in the top ten. Between the trimmed V and J ends, which lost 5 bases and 1 base, there was a span of 17 bases. From germline, CDR1 is SGHRS and CDR2 YFSETQ. CDR3 length equals 16 residues.

The chain carries TRBV5-1 and TRBJ2-3; D is perhaps TRBD1 or TRBD2 (6 bases each). This clonotype was obtained from a person between 18 and 59 years old who received the Ad26.COV2.S COVID-19 vaccine or a placebo. The sequencing used peripheral blood, collected in a trial of Ad26.COV2.S vaccine versus placebo. The CDR3 DNA is TGCGCCAGCAGTTTCGGGGGCATGGGGGGCACAGATACGCAGTATTTT. Protein sequence: CASSFGGMGGTDTQYF.